This TCR beta chain was sequenced in a study of immune characterization of retroperitoneal liposarcoma. This clonotype appeared many times. Each CDR3 protein is one row after TCRdb ran MiXCR on the PCR reads. Seen here are about 10,000 distinct CDR3 sequences, 20% to 30% observed once, and the top ten hold roughly a fifth. This CDR3 contains 16 residues. V was clipped by 2 bases and J by 4 bases; unmatched bases: 4. Germline V gene lookup returns CDR1 WNHNN and CDR2 SYGVQD (reference sequence). This chain connects TRBV10-1 to TRBJ2-2; 10 nucleotides line up with TRBD1. The sequenced sample was blood. The source is a male donor with retroperitoneal liposarcoma. Here the CDR3 DNA reads TGCGCCAGCAGTGAGCAGGGACAGGGGATCACCGGGGAGCTGTTTTTT. Translated: CASSEQGQGITGELFF.